These 28 T cell receptor beta chains share one sample of origin, sequenced in a study of coeliac disease (dated by TCRdb to 2021 to 2024). Receptor amplification or capture employed the immunoSEQ multiplex PCR assay. Imported from immuneACCESS, the table was reduced by TCRdb to in-frame sequences with V and J called. These copies leave out some clones; in studies compared against another copy, an unresolved V gene accounts for under half, and the cause of the remainder is not known. For this sample the table gives thousands of clones, of which about three quarters were detected only once. The ten largest clonotypes hold 5.5% to 7.5% of the sample. Sequencing was done on a sample of lamina propria lymphocytes from the gut. According to the study, the label for this sample's cell subset or site signals: lamina propria cell (LPC) fraction of small intestinal biopsy. The receptors stem from a young man with celiac disease.

The CDR3 region is CASSLAVGEGETQYF. The DNA for the CDR3 is TGTGCCAGCAGCTTGGCAGTGGGAGAGGGAGAGACCCAGTACTTC. The gene calls are TRBV5-4 and TRBJ2-5; D may be TRBD2 (5 bases). Germline values: CDR1 SGHNT, CDR2 YYREEE (reference sequence). The V end was cut by 0 bases, the J end by 4 bases, with 13 bases between. There are 15 residues in the CDR3.

The chain combines TRBV28 with TRBJ1-3; no definite D call. V lost 5 bases, J lost 0 bases, and 11 bases lay in between. Germline V gene data show CDR1 as MDHEN and CDR2 as SYDVKM. The CDR3 is made up of 15 amino acids. DNA of the CDR3: TGTGCCAGCAGTCTCTCCAGTTTCTCTGGAAACACCATATATTTT. This translates into CASSLSSFSGNTIYF.

This clone was counted a few times. V usage is TRBV5-4 and J usage is TRBJ2-1, with TRBD1 identical over 12 bases. The germline gives CDR1 SGHNT, CDR2 YYREEE (reference sequence). V lost 4 bases, J lost 0 bases, and 8 bases stayed unmatched. The CDR3 totals 18 residues. This CDR3 reads CASSPGTGGASSYNEQFF. The CDR3 region has the DNA TGTGCCAGCAGCCCCGGGACAGGGGGCGCGAGCTCCTACAATGAGCAGTTCTTC.

A single count supports this clone. This chain links TRBV7-2 with TRBJ1-2; D may be TRBD1 (5 bases). CDR3 length equals 16 residues. V dropped 2 bases and J dropped 6 bases, with 19 bases sitting between them. Germline V gene data show CDR1 as SGHTA and CDR2 as FQGNSA. This CDR3 is CASSLLGRATENGYTF. Written as DNA, the CDR3 is TGTGCCAGCAGCTTACTTGGCAGGGCAACAGAGAATGGCTACACCTTC.

V is TRBV14 and J is TRBJ2-1, with 9 positions matching TRBD2. This CDR3 is built from 14 residues. The germline CDR1 and CDR2 sequences are SGHDN and FVKESK. V dropped 7 bases and J dropped 9; count of bases not matched to a gene: 10. The CDR3 DNA reads TGTGCCAGCATGGTAGCGGGGGCTCGTGGTGAGCAGTTCTTC. Its protein is CASMVAGARGEQFF.

This clone was seen only once. The chain is built from TRBV7-9 and TRBJ1-4; 9 bases align to TRBD1. V trimming: 9 bases; J trimming: 8 bases; junction bases outside the gene matches: 7. This CDR3 spans 13 amino acids. The germline gives CDR1 SEHNR, CDR2 FQNEAQ (reference sequence). CDR3 sequence reads: CARPGQGGEKLFF. CDR3 DNA sequence: TGTGCCAGACCGGGACAGGGTGGCGAAAAACTGTTTTTT.

Note on this clone: A read error may account for a junction end that differs from germline. The chain couples TRBV7-7 to TRBJ2-1, with D uncertain. The CDR3 is 14 amino acids. Germline V lookup: CDR1 SSHAT, CDR2 FNYEAQ (reference sequence). The CDR3 bases are TGTGCTAGCAGCTTAGCCCCCTCCAGCGATGAGCAGTTCTTC. This codes for CASSLAPSSDEQFF.

This clone occurred once. The chain combines TRBV28 with TRBJ2-7; 10 nucleotides align to TRBD2. The CDR3 has 15 amino acids. CDR1 and CDR2 (germline): MDHEN, SYDVKM. V lost 5 bases to trimming and J lost 3 bases; unmatched junction nucleotides: 7. The CDR3 DNA reads TGTGCCAGCAGTCCCAGGACTAGCGGTTACTACGAGCAGTACTTC. It translates to CASSPRTSGYYEQYF. Looking up the rest from reference TRBV28 and TRBJ2-7 gives the full variable domain: DVKVTQSSRYLVKRTGEKVFLECVQDMDHENMFWYRQDPGLGLRLIYFSYDVKMKEKGDIPEGYSVSREKKERFSLILESASTNQTSMYLCASSPRTSGYYEQYFGPGTRLTVT.

In its sample, this clone was seen a few times. The chain joins TRBV10-3 to TRBJ2-6, with 10 bases lining up with TRBD2. The V gene end was trimmed by 4 bases and the J gene end by 1 base; junction bases not matched to a gene: 16. Germline assignment: CDR1 ENHRY and CDR2 SYGVKD. The CDR3 is made up of 21 amino acids. DNA of the CDR3: TGTGCCATCAGTGTATCGCGTCAGACTAGCGGGCTCGGATCTGGGGCCAACGTCCTGACTTTC. Encoded protein: CAISVSRQTSGLGSGANVLTF.

In its sample, this clone was seen once. The chain has TRBV28 and TRBJ2-7; 9 bases line up with TRBD1. V was clipped by 7 bases and J by 4 bases; unmatched bases: 8. There are 14 residues in the CDR3. Germline CDR1 MDHEN, CDR2 SYDVKM. CDR3 sequence reads: CASNTGTGLYEQYF. CDR3 bases: TGTGCCAGCAATACCGGGACAGGGTTGTACGAGCAGTACTTC.

About this clone: The junction and the germline gene differ at one end; a read error may be behind it. The V and J genes are TRBV15 and TRBJ1-1, with 9 bases that match TRBD1. The V gene's germline CDR1 is LNHNV and CDR2 YYDKDF (reference sequence). CDR3 length: 15 amino acids. The CDR3 is CATSRAGQGNTKAFF. Written as DNA, the CDR3 is TGTGCCACCAGCAGGGCTGGACAGGGGAACACTAAAGCTTTCTTT.

The V and J genes are TRBV9 and TRBJ1-1; maybe TRBD1 (5 bases). This CDR3 contains 15 residues. From germline, CDR1 is SGDLS and CDR2 YYNGEE. V was clipped by 4 bases and J by 9 bases, with 22 bases between them. The DNA for the CDR3 is TGTGCCAGCAGCCAACTCGTAGGGGATGGGGCTAAAGCTTTCTTT. Protein: CASSQLVGDGAKAFF.

The chain recombines TRBV9 with TRBJ2-2; 8 bases are a match to TRBD2. This CDR3 is built from 13 residues. The J segment lost 6 bases and the V segment lost 3 bases, leaving 1 base of the junction unmatched. Per germline, CDR1 SGDLS and CDR2 YYNGEE. As DNA, the CDR3 is TGTGCCAGCAGCGGCGGGGGGCCCGGGGAGCTGTTTTTT. Residues: CASSGGGPGELFF.

The J gene is TRBJ1-1, the V gene TRBV2, with TRBD1 matching 11 bases. Germline V gene data show CDR1 as SNHLY and CDR2 as FYNNEI. The CDR3 totals 12 residues. The ends lost 6 bases at V and 7 bases at J; junction bases unmatched: 1. CDR3: CASRGQGGEAFF. CDR3 DNA sequence: TGTGCCAGCAGGGGACAGGGGGGTGAAGCTTTCTTT.

CDR3 residues: CASSLGAIEQYF. CDR3 sequence (DNA): TGTGCCAGCAGTTTGGGAGCTATCGAGCAGTACTTC. The chain combines TRBV7-9 with TRBJ2-7; D possibly corresponds to TRBD2 (5 bases). Germline lookup yields CDR1 SEHNR and CDR2 FQNEAQ (reference sequence). V was clipped by 6 bases and J by 6 bases, with 12 bases between them. The CDR3 spans 12 residues. The complete variable domain, with remaining parts taken from reference TRBV7-9 and TRBJ2-7, reads DTGVSQNPRHKITKRGQNVTFRCDPISEHNRLYWYRQTLGQGPEFLTYFQNEAQLEKSRLLSDRFSAERPKGSFSTLEIQRTEQGDSAMYLCASSLGAIEQYFGPGTRLTVT.

This chain links TRBV7-2 with TRBJ1-1, with TRBD1 as a possible D gene (5 bases). The V end was cut by 5 bases, the J end by 3 bases, with 13 bases between. Germline V lookup: CDR1 SGHTA, CDR2 FQGNSA. The CDR3 covers 14 residues. CDR3 in amino acids: CASSPQGSDTEAFF. The CDR3 region has the DNA TGTGCCAGCAGCCCCCAGGGCAGTGACACTGAAGCTTTCTTT.

This clone was seen only once. The rearrangement joins TRBV19 to TRBJ1-4; D is ambiguous. This CDR3 is 14 amino acids long. CDR1 is LNHDA and CDR2 is SQIVND in the germline V gene (reference sequence). V was pared by 5 bases and J by 0 bases, with 7 bases between. The CDR3 nucleotides are TGTGCCAGTAGTGCCGGGACAACTAATGAAAAACTGTTTTTT. It is translated as CASSAGTTNEKLFF.

This chain joins TRBV7-2 and TRBJ2-1; D possibly corresponds to TRBD1 (5 bases). V gave up 1 base and J gave up 6 bases, with 13 bases separating them. In germline, CDR1 is SGHTA, CDR2 FQGNSA. The CDR3 covers 15 residues. The CDR3 region has the DNA TGTGCCAGCAGCTTAGGGACCGTAGGGGTCAATGAGCAGTTCTTC. Protein product: CASSLGTVGVNEQFF.

The chain combines TRBV27 with TRBJ2-7, with D possibly TRBD2 on 5 matching bases. With 2 bases removed from V and 1 base from J, the gap between germline ends came to 9 bases. Germline V gene data show CDR1 as MNHEY and CDR2 as SMNVEV (reference sequence). The CDR3 consists of 14 residues. As DNA, the CDR3 is TGTGCCAGCAGTTTAGATCGGAGGTCCTACGAGCAGTACTTC. Amino acids: CASSLDRRSYEQYF.

The chain carries TRBV28 and TRBJ2-4; no clear D. V shed 3 bases and J shed 0 bases, with 12 bases lying between them. The CDR3 is 16 residues long. In germline, CDR1 is MDHEN, CDR2 SYDVKM. The CDR3 DNA sequence: TGTGCCAGCAGTTTTATGGCGGAAGTAGCCAAAAACATTCAGTACTTC. Translation gives CASSFMAEVAKNIQYF. Full variable domain (missing parts from reference TRBV28 and TRBJ2-4): DVKVTQSSRYLVKRTGEKVFLECVQDMDHENMFWYRQDPGLGLRLIYFSYDVKMKEKGDIPEGYSVSREKKERFSLILESASTNQTSMYLCASSFMAEVAKNIQYFGAGTRLSVL.

The V call is TRBV5-1, the J call TRBJ2-3; 8 bases line up with TRBD1. The CDR3 covers 14 residues. CDR1 is SGHRS, CDR2 YFSETQ, per germline. V shed 6 bases, J shed 3 bases, and the junction held 6 bases outside the gene matches. CDR3 in DNA: TGCGCCAGCATGACAGGGGAGATTACAGATACGCAGTATTTT. Protein sequence: CASMTGEITDTQYF.

The V gene is TRBV10-2, the J gene TRBJ1-6; 7 positions agree with TRBD1. V was clipped by 6 bases and J by 7 bases; unmatched bases: 9. This CDR3 region has 15 residues. Germline CDR1 WSHSY, CDR2 SAAADI. CDR3 in DNA: TGCGCCAGCAGCAAGATGGGACAGCGGAATTCACCCCTCCACTTT. Amino acids: CASSKMGQRNSPLHF.

The CDR3 loop reads CASSYSIMGGEQFF. The CDR3 coding sequence is TGTGCCAGCAGTTACTCGATAATGGGAGGTGAGCAGTTCTTC. The rearrangement uses TRBV6-6 and TRBJ2-1, with TRBD2 as a possible D gene (6 bases). The CDR3 loop spans 14 amino acids. From germline, CDR1 is MNHNY and CDR2 SVGAGI (reference sequence). Deletions cut 0 bases from V and 9 bases from J, with 12 bases between.

The chain employs TRBV6-9 and TRBJ2-1; D perhaps matches TRBD2 (5 bases). CDR1 is MNHGY, CDR2 SVAAGI, per germline. The CDR3 is made up of 14 amino acids. V shed 8 bases and J shed 0 bases, with 11 bases lying between them. The CDR3 region is CASVEGSSYNEQFF. CDR3 nucleotides: TGTGCCAGCGTTGAAGGGAGCTCCTACAATGAGCAGTTCTTC.

The gene calls are TRBV9 and TRBJ2-7, with D tentatively TRBD2 (6 bases). The CDR3 spans 13 residues. CDR1 SGDLS and CDR2 YYNGEE come from the germline V gene. V was trimmed by 0 bases and J by 6 bases, leaving 10 bases between them. CDR3 DNA: TGTGCCAGCAGCGTAGATCCCGGGAGCGAGCAGTACTTC. The encoded protein is CASSVDPGSEQYF. Full variable domain (outside the CDR3, taken from reference TRBV9 and TRBJ2-7): DSGVTQTPKHLITATGQRVTLRCSPRSGDLSVYWYQQSLDQGLQFLIQYYNGEERAKGNILERFSAQQFPDLHSELNLSSLELGDSALYFCASSVDPGSEQYFGPGTRLTVT.

This chain connects TRBV18 to TRBJ1-1; no firm D call. Per germline, CDR1 KGHSH and CDR2 LQKENI. The V gene lost 3 bases and the J gene lost 9 bases, with 14 bases spanning the gap. The CDR3 is 13 residues long. The CDR3 loop is CASSPSNGVKAFF. CDR3 nucleotides: TGTGCCAGCTCACCCTCGAACGGTGTTAAAGCTTTCTTT. The variable domain in full, with the rest retrieved from reference TRBV18 and TRBJ1-1, is NAGVMQNPRHLVRRRGQEARLRCSPMKGHSHVYWYRQLPEEGLKFMVYLQKENIIDESGMPKERFSAEFPKEGPSILRIQQVVRGDSAAYFCASSPSNGVKAFFGQGTRLTVV.

The chain couples TRBV5-8 to TRBJ2-3, with unresolved D. The germline V and J ends were trimmed by 1 base and 3 bases, with 3 bases remaining between them. Germline lookup yields CDR1 SGHTS and CDR2 YDEGEE. The CDR3 length is 12 residues. CDR3 amino acids: CASSLYTDTQYF. The CDR3 DNA reads TGTGCCAGCAGCTTGTATACAGATACGCAGTATTTT.

This clone was detected only once. This chain joins TRBV5-5 and TRBJ2-7; no firm D call. Trimming cost V 1 base and J 3 bases, with 20 bases left between them. Per germline, CDR1 SGHKS and CDR2 YYEKEE (reference sequence). This CDR3 is built from 17 residues. CDR3 bases: TGTGCCAGCAGCTTGCAGGTGACACCCAATTTATACTACGAGCAGTACTTC. Its translation: CASSLQVTPNLYYEQYF.